The rows below give T cell receptor beta chains drawn from one sample of a study of monozygotic twins with inflammatory bowel disease. Each CDR3 protein gets one entry in TCRdb, which reprocessed the 5' RACE reads and gives no DNA. Here the sample table reports some 170,000 distinct CDR3 sequences. Sample: blood. These receptors were collected from a human donor with ulcerative colitis or Crohn's disease, or a healthy co-twin of an affected twin (not recorded which). Both conserved end residues are part of each CDR3. Each record gives: V gene, J gene, CDR3 protein.

v_gene: TRBV6-5
j_gene: TRBJ2-1
CDR3aa: CASSYWSSGGYNEQFF

v_gene: TRBV7-8
j_gene: TRBJ2-6
CDR3aa: CASSISGGPSSGANVLTF

v_gene: TRBV7-2
j_gene: TRBJ1-2
CDR3aa: CASSSIGDYGYTF

v_gene: TRBV7-2
j_gene: TRBJ1-6
CDR3aa: CASSTSSGSPLHF

v_gene: TRBV15
j_gene: TRBJ2-1
CDR3aa: CATSTGHLRVQFF

v_gene: TRBV29-1
j_gene: TRBJ2-1
CDR3aa: CSVVGQRGANEQFF

v_gene: TRBV27
j_gene: TRBJ2-1
CDR3aa: CASSLGSGGVAGGEQFF

v_gene: TRBV5-5
j_gene: TRBJ2-5
CDR3aa: CASSLAGPRQTQYF

v_gene: TRBV7-2
j_gene: TRBJ2-3
CDR3aa: CASSPYTDTQYF

v_gene: TRBV4-2
j_gene: TRBJ2-1
CDR3aa: CASSQDPANYDNEQFF

v_gene: TRBV5-1
j_gene: TRBJ1-1
CDR3aa: CASSLRQGTAEAFF

v_gene: TRBV20-1
j_gene: TRBJ1-2
CDR3aa: CSAADRVGNYGYTF

v_gene: TRBV10-3
j_gene: TRBJ2-1
CDR3aa: CAISREGGEQFF

v_gene: TRBV5-1
j_gene: TRBJ2-1
CDR3aa: CASSPSGTSGGIVDEQFF

v_gene: TRBV12-3/TRBV12-4
j_gene: TRBJ2-2
CDR3aa: CASSYRGLNTGELFF

v_gene: TRBV6-1
j_gene: TRBJ1-2
CDR3aa: CASNPAPPSNYGYTF

v_gene: TRBV18
j_gene: TRBJ1-1
CDR3aa: CASSRDSNTEAFF

v_gene: TRBV2
j_gene: TRBJ2-7
CDR3aa: CASSGSGSIYEQYF

v_gene: TRBV5-5
j_gene: TRBJ2-3
CDR3aa: CASNVPRKAGEIDTQYF

v_gene: TRBV7-2
j_gene: TRBJ2-4
CDR3aa: CASSLAQAEVAKNIQYF

v_gene: TRBV18
j_gene: TRBJ1-1
CDR3aa: CASSLTSVGVNTEAFF

v_gene: TRBV7-2
j_gene: TRBJ2-1
CDR3aa: CASSIAGGIIYNEQFF

v_gene: TRBV20-1
j_gene: TRBJ1-1
CDR3aa: CSAAAPNTEAFF

v_gene: TRBV3-1
j_gene: TRBJ2-3
CDR3aa: CASSPIGLPGDPDTQYF

v_gene: TRBV12-3/TRBV12-4
j_gene: TRBJ2-7
CDR3aa: CASTRDRGSEQYF

v_gene: TRBV7-9
j_gene: TRBJ2-7
CDR3aa: CASSLITGTAYEQYF

v_gene: TRBV29-1
j_gene: TRBJ2-2
CDR3aa: CSVPGPSRRRELFF

v_gene: TRBV5-1
j_gene: TRBJ2-1
CDR3aa: CASTGGGAASYNEQFF

v_gene: TRBV3-1
j_gene: TRBJ2-5
CDR3aa: CASSQALAGADQETQYF

v_gene: TRBV7-2
j_gene: TRBJ2-7
CDR3aa: CASSRDRYEQYF

v_gene: TRBV18
j_gene: TRBJ2-1
CDR3aa: CASSPEDRYNEQFF

v_gene: TRBV12-3/TRBV12-4
j_gene: TRBJ1-4
CDR3aa: CASTSGGGPSEKLFF

v_gene: TRBV6-5
j_gene: TRBJ1-1
CDR3aa: CASSYSIGRGGTEAFF

v_gene: TRBV20-1
j_gene: TRBJ1-1
CDR3aa: CSATPNWNTEAFF

v_gene: TRBV6-5
j_gene: TRBJ1-5
CDR3aa: CASSPRGTRGISNQPQHF

v_gene: TRBV6-2/TRBV6-3
j_gene: TRBJ1-1
CDR3aa: CASGNRVFTEAFF

v_gene: TRBV6-2/TRBV6-3
j_gene: TRBJ1-2
CDR3aa: CASSHSDPLEGGYTF

v_gene: TRBV20-1
j_gene: TRBJ1-1
CDR3aa: CSAILGAMNTEAFF

v_gene: TRBV7-6
j_gene: TRBJ1-1
CDR3aa: CASGTQMNTEAFF

v_gene: TRBV6-1
j_gene: TRBJ1-2
CDR3aa: CASSEARGTFYGYTF

v_gene: TRBV10-3
j_gene: TRBJ2-7
CDR3aa: CAISDGFTYEQYF

v_gene: TRBV5-1
j_gene: TRBJ2-1
CDR3aa: CASSLWGTDSSYNEQFF

v_gene: TRBV12-3/TRBV12-4
j_gene: TRBJ2-5
CDR3aa: CASSLGEETQYF

v_gene: TRBV12-3/TRBV12-4
j_gene: TRBJ2-4
CDR3aa: CASSPRPSVGGKNIQYF

v_gene: TRBV19
j_gene: TRBJ2-1
CDR3aa: CASRRAVSYNEQFF

v_gene: TRBV7-9
j_gene: TRBJ1-3
CDR3aa: CASSSDTQFSGNTIYF

v_gene: TRBV12-3/TRBV12-4
j_gene: TRBJ1-2
CDR3aa: CASSLRRGDGYGYTF

v_gene: TRBV28
j_gene: TRBJ1-3
CDR3aa: CASRGPSGNTIYF

v_gene: TRBV15
j_gene: TRBJ2-5
CDR3aa: CATTTNVQETQYF

v_gene: TRBV7-2
j_gene: TRBJ2-1
CDR3aa: CASSPDRGYNEQFF

v_gene: TRBV20-1
j_gene: TRBJ2-7
CDR3aa: CSARDQRRQGYEQYF

v_gene: TRBV9
j_gene: TRBJ2-3
CDR3aa: CASSGRAGRTDTQYF

v_gene: TRBV7-3
j_gene: TRBJ2-1
CDR3aa: CASSATSGPNEQFF

v_gene: TRBV5-1
j_gene: TRBJ1-1
CDR3aa: CASSYTSSGEAFF

v_gene: TRBV24-1
j_gene: TRBJ2-1
CDR3aa: CATTGQGVGNEQFF

v_gene: TRBV20-1
j_gene: TRBJ1-5
CDR3aa: CSARGPSGPGPQHF